One sample yielded the 31 T cell receptor beta chains listed below, sequenced in a study of identical twins. One entry per CDR3 protein, called by TCRdb with MiXCR from the 5' RACE reads. This sample has some 600,000 distinct CDR3 sequences, with about 7.1% found just once. The data were also submitted as part of a second study, on yellow fever vaccine responses in identical twins.

The sequenced sample consisted of PBMCs. The receptors were gathered from a woman aged 18-29 years in good health.

This clonotype came up many times. The chain combines TRBV9 with TRBJ1-2; D is unclear. From germline, CDR1 is SGDLS and CDR2 YYNGEE. The CDR3 has 14 residues. Trimming removed 2 bases at V and 0 bases at J, with 8 bases between. CDR3 nucleotides: TGTGCCAGCAGCGTTGGCAGCGCTAACTATGGCTACACCTTC. It codes for CASSVGSANYGYTF.

At least ten counts were recorded for this clonotype. This chain joins TRBV3-1 and TRBJ2-7, with no clear D. V dropped 5 bases and J dropped 3 bases, with 11 bases sitting between them. This CDR3 region has 13 residues. CDR1 LGHDT and CDR2 YNNKEL come from the germline V gene (reference sequence). The DNA of the CDR3 is TGTGCCAGCAGCTATGGTATCGGCTACGAGCAGTACTTC. This encodes CASSYGIGYEQYF.

This chain links TRBV12-3 or TRBV12-4 with TRBJ2-5, with no clear D. Trimming took 5 bases from V and 5 from J, leaving 9 bases between them. This CDR3 region has 12 residues. The DNA of the CDR3 is TGTGCCAGCAGTGGCAACGGGGAGACCCAGTACTTC. Its translation is CASSGNGETQYF.

The chain combines TRBV12-3 or TRBV12-4 with TRBJ2-7; D not certain. Trimming shortened V by 3 bases and J by 6 bases, and 6 bases separated the two germline ends. The CDR3 is made up of 11 amino acids. This CDR3 reads CASSLGFEQYV. CDR3 DNA sequence: TGTGCCAGCAGTTTGGGGTTCGAGCAGTACGTC.

For this clonotype: The DNA is omitted, as the CDR3 cannot be located on it reliably, and the CDR3 follows TCRdb's listing. Here the CDR3 reads CASSQGQLMKNCFF. The chain joins TRBV23-1 to TRBJ1-4. TRBV23-1 is annotated as an ORF whose role is uncertain. 14 amino acids form the CDR3, both terminal residues included.

This rearrangement joins TRBV20-1 to TRBJ2-5; perhaps TRBD2 as D (6 bases). The V gene lost 3 bases and the J gene lost 1 base, with 15 bases spanning the gap. From germline, CDR1 is DFQATT and CDR2 SNEGSKA (reference sequence). This CDR3 has 15 residues. CDR3 residues: CSASFPGLPQETQYF. The CDR3 DNA sequence: TGCAGTGCTAGTTTCCCAGGACTACCCCAAGAGACCCAGTACTTC.

The rearrangement uses TRBV10-2 and TRBJ2-5; 10 positions match TRBD2. The CDR3 is 13 amino acids. The trim removed 6 bases at V and 3 bases at J, leaving 1 base unmatched. The germline V gene encodes CDR1 WSHSY and CDR2 SAAADI. The CDR3: CASRGLAEETQYF. In nucleotides, the CDR3 is TGCGCCAGCAGAGGACTAGCGGAAGAGACCCAGTACTTC.

The J gene is TRBJ2-5, the V gene TRBV6-1; 10 bases are a match to TRBD2. Germline V gives CDR1 MNHNS, CDR2 SASEGT. The CDR3 length is 16 residues. J lost 3 bases, V lost 5 bases, and 9 bases had no gene match. As DNA, the CDR3 is TGTGCCAGCAGTCGGACCGCTAGCGGGGGAGAAGAGACCCAGTACTTC. It is translated as CASSRTASGGEETQYF.

This clonotype was recorded many times. V is TRBV29-1 and J is TRBJ2-7; D may be TRBD1 (6 bases). CDR3 length: 13 amino acids. Between the trimmed V and J ends, which lost 2 bases and 4 bases, there was a span of 12 bases. Germline V gene lookup returns CDR1 SQVTM and CDR2 ANQGSEA. Written as DNA, the CDR3 is TGCAGCGTTGAATATGCCAGGGGATACGAGCAGTACTTC. This gives the protein CSVEYARGYEQYF.

In this sample, this clonotype turned up many times. The chain joins TRBV20-1 to TRBJ1-2; D call uncertain. V dropped 3 bases and J dropped 7 bases, with 12 bases sitting between them. The length of the CDR3 is 12 residues. CDR1 DFQATT and CDR2 SNEGSKA come from the germline V gene (reference sequence). DNA for the CDR3: TGCAGTGCTAGGGTGATTTATGGTGGCTACACCTTC. It is translated as CSARVIYGGYTF.

J is TRBJ2-3 and V is TRBV20-1; possible D gene TRBD1, 6 bases. CDR3 length: 15 residues. V dropped 3 bases and J dropped 2 bases, with 15 bases sitting between them. In germline, CDR1 is DFQATT, CDR2 SNEGSKA (reference sequence). The CDR3 region is CSARDSYHLTDTQYF. The CDR3 DNA reads as TGCAGTGCTAGGGACAGCTATCATCTCACAGATACGCAGTATTTT.

This clonotype was counted between two and nine times. V usage is TRBV11-3 and J usage is TRBJ2-7, with 7 bases that match TRBD2. This CDR3 comprises 12 residues. Per germline, CDR1 SGHNT and CDR2 YENEEA. J was trimmed by 3 bases and V by 6 bases; bases with no gene match: 2. The CDR3 DNA sequence: TGTGCCAGCAGGCGGGAGTTCTACGAGCAGTACTTC. It is translated as CASRREFYEQYF.

The chain couples TRBV15 to TRBJ2-7; 9 bases match TRBD2. The CDR3 runs to 16 residues. Germline V gene lookup returns CDR1 LNHNV and CDR2 YYDKDF (reference sequence). Germline trimming cut 3 bases from V and 4 bases from J; bases unmatched to any gene: 10. The CDR3 nucleotides are TGTGCCACCAGCAGCGACGGGGTAGCGGGAGAGTACGAGCAGTACTTC. Amino acid sequence: CATSSDGVAGEYEQYF.

The rearrangement uses TRBV14 and TRBJ2-3, with D perhaps assigned TRBD1 or TRBD2 (5 bases each). CDR3 length equals 15 residues. Trimming cost V 4 bases and J 4 bases, with 15 bases left between them. Per the germline V gene, CDR1 is SGHDN and CDR2 is FVKESK. DNA for the CDR3: TGTGCCAGCAGCCCACCCGGGACGGCGCCAGATACGCAGTATTTT. This gives the protein CASSPPGTAPDTQYF.

The rearrangement links TRBV19 to TRBJ1-6, with unresolved D. CDR3 length: 15 amino acids. Trimming took 4 bases from V and 0 from J, leaving 7 bases between them. The V gene's germline CDR1 is LNHDA and CDR2 SQIVND (reference sequence). CDR3 bases: TGTGCCAGTAGTACCTGGACCTCCTATAATTCACCCCTCCACTTT. It yields the protein CASSTWTSYNSPLHF.

This clonotype appeared many times. This chain joins TRBV12-3 or TRBV12-4 and TRBJ1-2; D might be TRBD1 (5 bases). Deletions cut 3 bases from V and 1 base from J, with 15 bases between. The CDR3 extends over 16 amino acids. CDR3: CASSFTGPGSNYGYTF. In DNA form, the CDR3 reads TGTGCCAGCAGTTTTACGGGCCCAGGGAGTAACTATGGCTACACCTTC.

There are many counts of this clonotype. J is TRBJ1-4 and V is TRBV5-1; 7 bases match TRBD1. This CDR3 region has 15 residues. V gave up 2 bases and J gave up 8 bases; unmatched junction bases: 9. Looked up from germline, CDR1 is SGHRS and CDR2 is YFSETQ. The CDR3 region has the DNA TGCGCCAGCAGCTTTGAGGGGGCTCCTTACGAAAAACTGTTTTTT. Its translation: CASSFEGAPYEKLFF.

This clonotype was detected a few times. The rearrangement links TRBV6-4 to TRBJ2-2; D ambiguous. Trimming cost V 4 bases and J 4 bases, with 7 bases left between them. The CDR3 loop spans 13 amino acids. Germline V lookup: CDR1 MRHNA, CDR2 SNTAGT. In DNA, the CDR3 is TGTGCCAGCAGTGGGTCAGGCACCGGGGAGCTGTTTTTT. Its protein is CASSGSGTGELFF.

In this sample, this clonotype turned up a few times. V usage is TRBV28 and J usage is TRBJ2-3, with 12 nucleotides matching TRBD2. The CDR3 totals 15 residues. The trim removed 6 bases at V and 4 bases at J, leaving 5 bases unmatched. Germline CDR1 MDHEN, CDR2 SYDVKM. For the CDR3, the DNA is TGTGCCAGCAGGGAGACTAGCGGGAGTTCAGATACGCAGTATTTT. This sequence encodes CASRETSGSSDTQYF.

V and J are TRBV14 and TRBJ2-3; TRBD2 aligns across 7 bases. With V trimmed by 8 bases and J by 6 bases, 8 bases remained unmatched. CDR3 size: 13 residues. Germline V gene lookup returns CDR1 SGHDN and CDR2 FVKESK. CDR3 sequence reads: CASAGESGDTQYF. The CDR3 nucleotides are TGTGCCAGCGCGGGGGAATCGGGGGATACGCAGTATTTT.

This clonotype was seen a few times. V usage is TRBV5-1 and J usage is TRBJ2-1, with TRBD1 matching 9 bases. Trimming removed 4 bases from V and 1 base from J; junction bases left unmatched: 9. CDR1 SGHRS and CDR2 YFSETQ come from the germline V gene. The CDR3 totals 17 residues. For the CDR3, the DNA is TGCGCCAGCAGCCACCGAAACAGGGGGCCGTCCTACAATGAGCAGTTCTTC. Translated, it gives CASSHRNRGPSYNEQFF.

A few counts support this clonotype. The V call is TRBV25-1, the J call TRBJ2-7; unclear D gene. There are 13 residues in the CDR3. The V gene lost 4 bases and the J gene lost 2 bases, with 9 bases spanning the gap. Germline CDR1 MGHDK, CDR2 SYGVNS. The DNA of the CDR3 is TGTGCCAGCAGTGGGCACGGGCCCTACGAGCAGTACTTC. This encodes CASSGHGPYEQYF.

The chain employs TRBV4-2 and TRBJ2-1; 11 bases match TRBD2. Germline CDR1 and CDR2: LGHNA and YNFKEQ. Trimming cost V 5 bases and J 15 bases; bases outside gene matches: 6. CDR3 size: 12 residues. CDR3 in amino acids: CASSDTSGGLFF. Here the CDR3 DNA reads TGTGCCAGCAGCGATACTAGCGGGGGTCTGTTCTTC.

This clonotype was detected ten times or more. The chain carries TRBV14 and TRBJ2-1; D gene ambiguous. This CDR3 contains 16 residues. The germline V gene encodes CDR1 SGHDN and CDR2 FVKESK. Trimming took off 1 base at V and 0 bases at J, with 10 bases between the two ends. CDR3 sequence reads: CASSQGSVSSYNEQFF. The CDR3 DNA sequence: TGTGCCAGCAGCCAAGGTTCTGTGAGCTCCTACAATGAGCAGTTCTTC.

This clonotype was observed many times. The chain carries TRBV20-1 and TRBJ2-3; the match to TRBD1 covers 8 bases. CDR3 length: 16 amino acids. The germline CDR1 and CDR2 sequences are DFQATT and SNEGSKA (reference sequence). The ends lost 0 bases at V and 0 bases at J; junction bases unmatched: 5. CDR3 region: CSARDRYRGSTDTQYF. The CDR3 DNA sequence: TGCAGTGCTAGAGATCGTTACAGGGGGAGCACAGATACGCAGTATTTT.

The sample holds many counts of this clonotype. The CDR3 here is CASSLARGRQPQHF. In DNA form, the CDR3 reads TGTGCCAGCAGTTTGGCCCGGGGGCGTCAGCCCCAGCATTTT. V and J are TRBV12-3 or TRBV12-4 and TRBJ1-5, with D possibly TRBD1 on 6 matching bases. Trimming left V 3 bases short and J 6 bases short, with 12 bases between. The CDR3 has 14 amino acids.

This clonotype has just a few counts. This CDR3 is CASSPRTSGTEQYF. CDR3 coding DNA: TGTGCCAGCAGTCCTCGGACTAGCGGGACCGAGCAGTACTTC. The genes are TRBV27 and TRBJ2-7, with 12 bases identical to TRBD2. V lost 5 bases and J lost 6; bases outside the gene matches: 5. There are 14 residues in the CDR3. From germline, CDR1 is MNHEY and CDR2 SMNVEV (reference sequence).

This clonotype was counted a few times. The V gene is TRBV29-1, the J gene TRBJ2-7; a possible D gene is TRBD2 (5 bases). Germline V CDR1 and CDR2: SQVTM, ANQGSEA. Trimming cost V 4 bases and J 0 bases, with 13 bases left between them. This CDR3 region has 14 residues. The CDR3 reads CSVVSSGSSYEQYF. CDR3 nucleotide sequence: TGCAGCGTTGTTTCCAGCGGCTCCTCCTACGAGCAGTACTTC.

This clonotype has only a few counts. Relative to the germline gene, one junction end is altered; a read error may explain this. The J gene is TRBJ2-7, the V gene TRBV2; 11 bases agree with TRBD2. In germline, CDR1 is SNHLY, CDR2 FYNNEI. The CDR3 is made up of 18 amino acids. CDR3 in amino acids: CAISAGLAVQGPSYEQYF. The CDR3 DNA is TGTGCCATCAGTGCGGGACTAGCGGTCCAGGGGCCCTCCTACGAGCAGTACTTC.

For this clonotype: Given a much more abundant clone one base away, this may be a read error. The rearrangement links TRBV5-1 to TRBJ2-1; 8 bases fit TRBD1. This CDR3 has 14 residues. Looked up from germline, CDR1 is SGHRS and CDR2 is YFSETQ. The chain's CDR3 is CASSSGQGLEERFF. The CDR3 DNA reads TGCGCCAGCAGCAGTGGACAGGGTTTGGAAGAGCGGTTCTTC.

Many counts were recorded for this clonotype. The chain is built from TRBV29-1 and TRBJ2-1; 11 bases match TRBD1. The CDR3 is made up of 14 amino acids. The trim removed 6 bases at V and 2 bases at J, leaving 3 bases unmatched. The germline V gene encodes CDR1 SQVTM and CDR2 ANQGSEA. CDR3 sequence: CSVGQGAAYNEQFF. The CDR3 bases are TGCAGCGTCGGACAGGGGGCCGCCTACAATGAGCAGTTCTTC.